The present TCR beta chain was sequenced within a study of blood T cell repertoires in COVID-19. Clones were read by immunoSEQ multiplex PCR, and TCRdb kept only the in-frame ones, dropping some. This sample has 30,000 to 50,000 clones, with more than 75% found just once. The CDR3 runs to 16 residues. CDR1 and CDR2 (germline): MNHEY, SVGAGI. Trimming took 2 bases from V and 1 from J, leaving 14 bases between them. This clone was picked up one time. Sequencing was done on a sample of peripheral blood. This clonotype originated in a man aged 50-60 years with active or convalescent COVID-19. This sequence joins TRBV6-5 and TRBJ1-1, with a tentative D call TRBD1 (6 bases). DNA for the CDR3: TGTGCCAGCAGTTACGCGTCAGGGGTATCGAACACTGAAGCTTTCTTT. It specifies CASSYASGVSNTEAFF.